The T cell receptor (beta chain) under discussion was sequenced for a study of cytomegalovirus exposure and HLA in healthy donors. Germline V lookup: CDR1 MNHNS, CDR2 SASEGT. This CDR3 spans 13 amino acids. Losses at the gene ends were 6 bases for V and 7 bases for J; bases not matched to a gene: 4. The PCR was carried out with 60 Vbeta primers and 13 Jbeta primers. The data were produced by immunoSEQ multiplex PCR, yet TCRdb's version contains in-frame clones alone and is incomplete. Of roughly 150,000 clones in the sample, roughly 84% were seen once. This TCR was recovered from a boy aged 2 to 10 in good health and CMV-seronegative. The V gene is TRBV6-1, the J gene TRBJ1-4; 8 bases are shared with TRBD1. Material: PBMCs. The CDR3 protein is CASSLRGPEKLFF. The DNA for the CDR3 is TGTGCCAGCAGCCTCAGGGGGCCTGAAAAACTGTTTTTT.